The 8 T cell receptor beta chains reported below all come from one sample, sequenced in a study of a mutant IDH1 vaccine in newly diagnosed glioma. Time point of the sample: week 23, last vaccination. One vaccine dose held 300 ug of mutant IDH1 20-mer peptide and came with topical imiquimod. The repertoire was sequenced with immunoSEQ multiplex PCR; TCRdb's copy has only in-frame clones and lacks some. The sample has approximately 50,000 clones, over 80% seen once. For these receptors, no antigen is known. Sequenced material: PBMCs, taken from a glioma patient whose treatment included an IDH1 peptide vaccine. These TCRs come from a man in his forties with glioma.

The genes are TRBV27 and TRBJ2-1; D is ambiguous. The CDR3 is 13 amino acids. CDR1 and CDR2 from the germline V gene are MNHEY and SMNVEV (reference sequence). V was clipped by 0 bases and J by 10 bases, with 10 bases between them. The chain's CDR3 is CASSLSVIQEQFF. The CDR3 region has the DNA TGTGCCAGCAGTTTATCGGTGATACAAGAGCAGTTCTTC.

V usage is TRBV18 and J usage is TRBJ1-4; 8 bases are a match to TRBD1. The CDR3 consists of 14 residues. The V and J ends lost 3 bases and 8 bases, in that order; junction bases with no gene match: 5. The germline gives CDR1 KGHSH, CDR2 LQKENI. The chain's CDR3 is CASSPDRGWEKLFF. CDR3 DNA sequence: TGTGCCAGCTCACCCGACAGGGGATGGGAAAAACTGTTTTTT.

This clone was counted a single time. The gene calls are TRBV5-4 and TRBJ2-5; D might be TRBD2 (6 bases). Trimming removed 0 bases from V and 4 bases from J, with 16 bases in between. The CDR3 sequence is 16 residues long. Looked up from germline, CDR1 is SGHNT and CDR2 is YYREEE (reference sequence). The DNA for the CDR3 is TGTGCCAGCAGCTTGGCTGTAGGGAGGCGGGCAGAGACCCAGTACTTC. Translating gives CASSLAVGRRAETQYF.

The chain carries TRBV5-6 and TRBJ2-3, with 7 bases matching TRBD2. Germline V CDR1 and CDR2: SGHDT, YYEEEE. The CDR3 extends over 15 amino acids. V shed 6 bases, J shed 0 bases, and the junction held 7 bases outside the gene matches. CDR3 amino acids: CASTIGGGSTDTQYF. The CDR3 nucleotides are TGTGCCAGCACCATTGGGGGGGGTAGCACAGATACGCAGTATTTT. The full variable domain, rest sourced from reference TRBV5-6 and TRBJ2-3, is DAGVTQSPTHLIKTRGQQVTLRCSPKSGHDTVSWYQQALGQGPQFIFQYYEEEERQRGNFPDRFSGHQFPNYSSELNVNALLLGDSALYLCASTIGGGSTDTQYFGPGTRLTVL.

This clone has just one count. The rearrangement links TRBV6-6 to TRBJ1-1; tentatively, D is TRBD1 (6 bases). Germline CDR1 and CDR2: MNHNY and SVGAGI (reference sequence). Trimming took off 1 base at V and 3 bases at J, with 15 bases between the two ends. CDR3 size: 16 residues. CDR3: CASSYWAGAQDTEAFF. DNA of the CDR3: TGTGCCAGCAGTTACTGGGCAGGGGCGCAGGACACTGAAGCTTTCTTT.

This clone was detected only a few times. This chain joins TRBV7-9 and TRBJ1-1; D unclear. The V gene's germline CDR1 is SEHNR and CDR2 FQNEAQ (reference sequence). The germline V and J ends were trimmed by 6 bases and 4 bases, with 15 bases remaining between them. The CDR3 contains 14 residues. The chain's CDR3 is CASRQSWDRTEAFF. The CDR3 DNA sequence: TGTGCCAGCAGGCAGTCATGGGATCGCACTGAAGCTTTCTTT.

The V gene is TRBV19, the J gene TRBJ1-1; 11 bases are a match to TRBD1. The V gene's germline CDR1 is LNHDA and CDR2 SQIVND (reference sequence). The CDR3 consists of 14 residues. After removal of 6 bases from V and 3 bases from J, the junction contained 3 bases not matched to a gene. CDR3 DNA: TGTGCCAGTAGGGACAGGGGGCGGTACACTGAAGCTTTCTTT. Translating it yields CASRDRGRYTEAFF.

This clone appeared a few times. CDR3 nucleotides: TGTGCCAGCAGTTTTCAGGGAGTACAAGAGACCCAGTACTTC. This encodes CASSFQGVQETQYF. The chain has TRBV7-2 and TRBJ2-5, with D tentatively TRBD1 or TRBD2 (5 bases each). V lost 6 bases to trimming and J lost 2 bases, with 13 bases between them. Germline V gene sequence: CDR1 SGHTA, CDR2 FQGNSA. There are 14 residues in the CDR3.